This T cell receptor beta chain was documented in a study of CD4 and CD8 cells across lung adenocarcinoma regions. The CDR3 covers 13 residues. V was pared by 5 bases and J by 2 bases, with 9 bases between. Germline V gene lookup returns CDR1 SGHTA and CDR2 FQGNSA. The patients had localized lung adenocarcinoma, a non-small cell subtype. TCRdb re-derived calls from the PCR reads in MiXCR, one entry per CDR3 protein. The sample records over 15,000 distinct CDR3 sequences, around 53% being singletons. The V gene is TRBV7-2, the J gene TRBJ2-5; D might be TRBD1 (5 bases). This clonotype was sampled from a female donor with lung adenocarcinoma. The CD4 and CD8 labels of this study may be unreliable. The specimen was CD8+ T cells from the center of a lung tumor. CDR3 DNA sequence: TGTGCCAGCAGCACCAGACAGCAAGAGACCCAGTACTTC. Its protein is CASSTRQQETQYF.